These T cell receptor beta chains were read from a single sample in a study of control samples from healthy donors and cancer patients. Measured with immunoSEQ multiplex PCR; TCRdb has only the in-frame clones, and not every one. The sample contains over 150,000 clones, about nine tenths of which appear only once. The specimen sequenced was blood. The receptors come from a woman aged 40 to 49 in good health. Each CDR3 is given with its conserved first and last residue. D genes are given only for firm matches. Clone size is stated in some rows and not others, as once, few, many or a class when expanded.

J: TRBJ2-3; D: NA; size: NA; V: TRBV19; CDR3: CASGVTGGYTDTQYF; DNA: TGTGCCAGTGGGGTTACGGGGGGCTACACAGATACGCAGTATTTT
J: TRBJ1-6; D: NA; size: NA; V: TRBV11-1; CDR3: CASSLDYDSPLHF; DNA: TGTGCCAGCAGCTTAGATTATGATTCACCCCTCCACTTT
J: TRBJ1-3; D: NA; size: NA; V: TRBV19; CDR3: CASSIAAGSGNTIYF; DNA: TGTGCCAGTAGTATAGCGGCAGGCTCTGGAAACACCATATATTTT
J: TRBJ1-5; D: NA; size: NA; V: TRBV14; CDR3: CASSRDRYQPQHF; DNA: TGTGCCAGCAGCCGCGACAGGTACCAGCCCCAGCATTTT
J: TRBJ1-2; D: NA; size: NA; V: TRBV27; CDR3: CASSFRGNYGYTF; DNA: TGTGCCAGCAGTTTCCGGGGGAACTATGGCTACACCTTC
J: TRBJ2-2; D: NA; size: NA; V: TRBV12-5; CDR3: CASGLVWETGELFF; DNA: TGTGCTAGTGGTTTGGTATGGGAGACCGGGGAGCTGTTTTTT
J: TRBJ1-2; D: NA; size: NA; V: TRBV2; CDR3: CASRNQGPDLGYTF; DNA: TGTGCCAGCAGGAACCAAGGGCCTGATCTTGGCTACACCTTC
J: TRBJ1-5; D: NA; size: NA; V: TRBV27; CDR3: CASSLYDSNQPQHF; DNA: TGTGCCAGCAGTTTATACGACAGCAATCAGCCCCAGCATTTT
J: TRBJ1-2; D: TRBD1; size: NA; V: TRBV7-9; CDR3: CASSLDGGQSNYGYTF; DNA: TGTGCCAGCAGCTTAGACGGGGGACAGTCTAACTATGGCTACACCTTC
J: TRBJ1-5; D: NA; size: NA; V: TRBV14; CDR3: CASSQGQENQPQHF; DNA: TGTGCCAGCAGCCAAGGTCAAGAGAACCAGCCCCAGCATTTT
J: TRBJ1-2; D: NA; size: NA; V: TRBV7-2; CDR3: CASSLRDTGGYTF; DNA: TGTGCCAGCAGCTTACGGGACACTGGGGGCTACACCTTC
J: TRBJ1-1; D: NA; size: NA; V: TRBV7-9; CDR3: CASSTVMNTEAFF; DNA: TGTGCCAGCAGTACAGTTATGAACACTGAAGCTTTCTTT
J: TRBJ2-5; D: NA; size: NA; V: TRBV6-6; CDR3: CASSYEGFGTQYF; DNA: TGTGCCAGCAGTTACGAAGGGTTTGGGACCCAGTACTTC
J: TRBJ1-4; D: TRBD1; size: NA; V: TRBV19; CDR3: CASSIPGGPTNEKLFF; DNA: TGTGCCAGTAGTATCCCAGGGGGTCCAACTAATGAAAAACTGTTTTTT
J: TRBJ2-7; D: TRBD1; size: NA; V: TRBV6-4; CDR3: CASSETDRGEQYF; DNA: TGTGCCAGCAGTGAAACGGACAGGGGCGAGCAGTACTTC
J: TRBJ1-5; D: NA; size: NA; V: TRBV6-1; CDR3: CASSEWGRDYSNQPQHF; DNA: TGTGCCAGCAGTGAATGGGGCAGGGACTATAGCAATCAGCCCCAGCATTTT
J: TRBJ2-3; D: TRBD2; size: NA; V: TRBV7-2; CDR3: CASSPSGGAADTQYF; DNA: TGTGCCAGCAGCCCTTCGGGGGGGGCCGCAGATACGCAGTATTTT
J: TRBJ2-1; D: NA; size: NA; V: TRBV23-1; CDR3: CASSHGGPYNEQFF; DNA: TGCGCCAGCAGTCACGGGGGGCCCTACAATGAGCAGTTCTTC
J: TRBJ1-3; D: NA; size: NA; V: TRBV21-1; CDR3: CASQRQGNTIYF; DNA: TGTGCCAGCCAAAGACAGGGGAACACCATATATTTT
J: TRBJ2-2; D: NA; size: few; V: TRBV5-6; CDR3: CASSLPGELFF; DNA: TGTGCCAGCAGCTTGCCGGGGGAGCTGTTTTTT
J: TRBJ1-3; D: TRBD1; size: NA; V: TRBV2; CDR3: CASSVGTGDGNTIYF; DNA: TGTGCCAGCAGCGTTGGGACAGGGGACGGAAACACCATATATTTT
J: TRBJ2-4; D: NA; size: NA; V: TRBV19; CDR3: CASSFRQRDIQYF; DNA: TGTGCCAGTAGTTTCCGACAAAGGGACATTCAGTACTTC